This is a list of T cell receptor beta chains from one sample in a study of T cells in Graves' hyperthyroidism and ophthalmopathy. MiXCR, applied by TCRdb to the multiplex PCR reads, yields one record per CDR3 protein. Here the sample spans some 650,000 distinct CDR3 sequences, 15% to 20% being singletons. The specimen sequenced was blood. The origin of the receptors is a woman in her 40s with Graves' ophthalmopathy. Both conserved end residues are part of each CDR3. D genes are given only for firm matches. Size tells how often a clone was seen (once, few, many) or the class of an expanded clone, and some rows leave it out.

cdr3_aa	cdr3_nt	clone_size	j_call	d_call	v_call
CASSTRSDTQYF	TGTGCCAGCAGCACACGATCAGATACGCAGTATTTT	many	TRBJ2-3	-	TRBV11-3
CAISHMDRDRRWVNTEAFF	TGTGCCATCAGCCACATGGACCGGGACAGGCGATGGGTTAACACTGAAGCTTTCTTT	-	TRBJ1-1	TRBD1	TRBV10-3
CATSDPGRTDTQYF	TGTGCCACCAGTGATCCCGGGCGAACAGATACGCAGTATTTT	many	TRBJ2-3	-	TRBV24-1
CASSLLLAGGLDTGELFF	TGCGCCAGCAGCTTGCTACTAGCGGGGGGCCTCGACACCGGGGAGCTGTTTTTT	-	TRBJ2-2	TRBD2	TRBV5-1
CASSQDRQAGEKLFF	TGTGCCAGCAGCCAAGATCGTCAGGCGGGTGAAAAACTGTTTTTT	-	TRBJ1-4	-	TRBV4-2
CASSPSLNEQFF	TGTGCCAGTAGTCCCTCCCTCAATGAGCAGTTCTTC	few	TRBJ2-1	-	TRBV19
CASRGRANNEQFF	TGTGCCAGTAGGGGACGAGCAAACAATGAGCAGTTCTTC	-	TRBJ2-1	-	TRBV19
CASGDRAYEQYF	TGTGCCAGTGGGGACCGAGCCTACGAGCAGTACTTC	many	TRBJ2-7	-	TRBV7-2
CASSGGWSDNEQFF	TGTGCCAGTAGTGGGGGGTGGAGCGACAATGAGCAGTTCTTC	-	TRBJ2-1	-	TRBV19
CASSDTREFRKVYF	TGCGCCAGCAGTGACACGCGCGAGTTCCGAAAGGTATATTTT	-	TRBJ1-3	-	TRBV10-2
CASSIDVTSGRNTQYF	TGTGCCAGTAGTATAGACGTGACTAGCGGGAGGAATACGCAGTATTTT	-	TRBJ2-3	TRBD2	TRBV19
CASSPQRGISYNEQFF	TGTGCCAGCTCACCACAGAGGGGCATCTCCTACAATGAGCAGTTCTTC	-	TRBJ2-1	-	TRBV18
CAWSRTSGVPSYEQYF	TGTGCCTGGAGTAGGACTAGCGGGGTCCCTTCCTACGAGCAGTACTTC	many	TRBJ2-7	TRBD2	TRBV30
CASSNGGTPTQPQHF	TGTGCCAGTAGTAATGGGGGGACACCAACCCAGCCCCAGCATTTT	-	TRBJ1-5	-	TRBV19
CASSQGGSGKAAFF	TGTGCCAGCAGCCAAGGGGGTAGCGGGAAGGCGGCTTTCTTT	many	TRBJ1-1	-	TRBV3-1
CAWTPKRGEKLFF	TGTGCCTGGACGCCCAAGCGTGGGGAAAAACTGTTTTTT	few	TRBJ1-4	-	TRBV30
CASSFSDSLSKMSTEAFF	TGTGCCAGCAGCTTCAGCGACAGCTTGTCCAAAATGAGCACTGAAGCTTTCTTT	-	TRBJ1-1	-	TRBV5-8
CASSSEGVQLQETQYF	TGTGCCAGCAGCTCCGAGGGGGTTCAGCTTCAAGAGACCCAGTACTTC	many	TRBJ2-5	-	TRBV5-8
CASSRLGQGARSPANEKLFF	TGTGCCAGCAGCCGTCTGGGACAGGGGGCCCGGTCACCCGCTAATGAAAAACTGTTTTTT	few	TRBJ1-4	TRBD1	TRBV7-6
CSVVSGSSYNEQFF	TGCAGCGTTGTCTCTGGTAGCTCCTACAATGAGCAGTTCTTC	many	TRBJ2-1	-	TRBV29-1
CASTLSWSGRQPQHF	TGTGCCAGCACCTTGTCCTGGTCAGGGAGGCAGCCCCAGCATTTT	many	TRBJ1-5	-	TRBV12-3/TRBV12-4
CSASRQRTMNEQFF	TGCAGTGCTAGTCGGCAAAGGACCATGAATGAGCAGTTCTTC	few	TRBJ2-1	-	TRBV20-1
CASSRGLGSTDTQYF	TGTGCCAGCAGTCGCGGATTGGGCAGCACAGATACGCAGTATTTT	many	TRBJ2-3	-	TRBV28
CASSLVSAGVDTQYF	TGTGCCAGCAGCTTAGTATCAGCGGGGGTAGATACGCAGTATTTT	few	TRBJ2-3	TRBD2	TRBV7-3
CASSPQGSRDEKLFF	TGCGCCAGCAGCCCGCAGGGGTCCCGGGATGAAAAACTGTTTTTT	few	TRBJ1-4	-	TRBV5-1
CSARDSLPDRGPAGSYNSPLHF	TGCAGTGCTAGAGATTCCCTCCCTGACAGGGGGCCCGCTGGCTCCTATAATTCACCCCTCCACTTT	few	TRBJ1-6	TRBD1	TRBV20-1
CASSKGGLAGGSSYEQYF	TGTGCCAGCAGCAAAGGGGGACTAGCGGGAGGAAGCTCCTACGAGCAGTACTTC	many	TRBJ2-7	TRBD2	TRBV5-4
CASRGAGQDYGYTF	TGTGCCAGTAGGGGTGCGGGACAGGACTATGGCTACACCTTC	-	TRBJ1-2	TRBD1	TRBV19
CASSGRTSGLSYNEQFF	TGTGCCAGCAGCGGGCGGACTAGCGGGTTATCCTACAATGAGCAGTTCTTC	-	TRBJ2-1	TRBD2	TRBV7-9
CASRLGQNMNTEAFF	TGTGCCAGCAGACTCGGACAGAACATGAACACTGAAGCTTTCTTT	many	TRBJ1-1	-	TRBV6-1